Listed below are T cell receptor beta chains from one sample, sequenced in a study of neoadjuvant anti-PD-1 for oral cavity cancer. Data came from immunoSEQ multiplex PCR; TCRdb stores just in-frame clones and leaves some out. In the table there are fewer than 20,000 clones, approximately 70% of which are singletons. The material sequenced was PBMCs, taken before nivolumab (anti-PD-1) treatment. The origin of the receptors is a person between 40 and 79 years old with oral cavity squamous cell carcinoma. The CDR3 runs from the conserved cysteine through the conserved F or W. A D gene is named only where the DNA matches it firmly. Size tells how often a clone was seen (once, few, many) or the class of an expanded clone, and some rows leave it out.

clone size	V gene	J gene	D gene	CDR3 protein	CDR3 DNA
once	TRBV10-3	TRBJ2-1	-	CAISERQLSSYNEQFF	TGTGCCATCAGTGAGCGGCAACTTAGCTCCTACAATGAGCAGTTCTTC
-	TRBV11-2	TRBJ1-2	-	CASSVGTRAGYTF	TGTGCCAGCAGCGTGGGGACAAGGGCTGGCTACACCTTC
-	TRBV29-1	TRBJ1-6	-	CSVEQSEGSPLHF	TGCAGCGTTGAACAATCCGAAGGATCACCCCTCCACTTT
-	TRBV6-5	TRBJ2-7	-	CASSSTRPYEQYF	TGTGCCAGCAGTTCAACGAGACCCTACGAGCAGTACTTC
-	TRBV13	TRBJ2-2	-	CASSQTGNTGELFF	TGTGCCAGCAGCCAGACAGGGAACACCGGGGAGCTGTTTTTT
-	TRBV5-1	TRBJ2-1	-	CASSLTQGLANEQFF	TGCGCCAGCAGCCTAACACAGGGTCTGGCGAATGAGCAGTTCTTC
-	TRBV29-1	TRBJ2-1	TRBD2	CSVDLTSGFQQFF	TGCAGCGTTGATTTGACTAGCGGTTTTCAGCAGTTCTTC
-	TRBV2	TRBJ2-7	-	CASSAVVEQYF	TGTGCCAGCAGTGCTGTTGTCGAGCAGTACTTC
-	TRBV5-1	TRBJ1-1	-	CASSFTIPGNTEAFF	TGCGCCAGCAGCTTCACTATCCCGGGGAACACTGAAGCTTTCTTT
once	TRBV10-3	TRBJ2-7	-	CAISESRVGDEQYF	TGTGCCATCAGTGAGTCGAGGGTTGGCGACGAGCAGTACTTC
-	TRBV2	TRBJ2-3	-	CASRTGRGTDTQYF	TGTGCCAGCAGGACAGGGAGGGGCACAGATACGCAGTATTTT
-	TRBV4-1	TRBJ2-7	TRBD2	CASSQSPLGAGYEQYF	TGCGCCAGCAGCCAATCGCCCCTAGGAGCGGGATACGAGCAGTACTTC
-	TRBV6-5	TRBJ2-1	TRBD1	CASRPGQGSTEQFF	TGTGCCAGCCGTCCGGGACAGGGGTCGACTGAGCAGTTCTTC
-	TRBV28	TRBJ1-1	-	CASTVGFEAFF	TGTGCCAGCACGGTGGGATTTGAAGCTTTCTTT
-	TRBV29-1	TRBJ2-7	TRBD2	CSGGSGSNSYEQYF	TGCAGCGGGGGAAGCGGGAGTAACTCCTACGAGCAGTACTTC
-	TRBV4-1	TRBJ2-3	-	CASRRFPPGPFGTDTQYF	TGCGCCAGCAGACGTTTCCCTCCTGGCCCGTTCGGCACAGATACGCAGTATTTT
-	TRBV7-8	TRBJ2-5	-	CASSPGQGLETQYF	TGTGCCAGCAGCCCCGGGCAGGGGCTAGAGACCCAGTACTTC
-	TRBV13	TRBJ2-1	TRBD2	CASSLGPPAGGMFF	TGTGCCAGCAGCTTAGGCCCCCCAGCGGGAGGGATGTTCTTC
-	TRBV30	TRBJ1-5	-	CAWSPGGSVNQPQHF	TGTGCCTGGAGCCCGGGGGGCAGCGTGAATCAGCCCCAGCATTTT
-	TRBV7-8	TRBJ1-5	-	CASSSQDSNQPQHF	TGTGCCAGCAGCTCGCAGGATAGCAATCAGCCCCAGCATTTT
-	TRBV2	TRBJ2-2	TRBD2	CARGTNNTGELFF	TGTGCCAGGGGGACTAATAACACCGGGGAGCTGTTTTTT
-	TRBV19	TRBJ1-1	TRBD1	CASSSQGGVGTEAFF	TGTGCCAGTAGTAGTCAAGGGGGCGTGGGCACTGAAGCTTTCTTT
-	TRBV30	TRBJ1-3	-	CAWRDTFSGNTIYF	TGTGCCTGGAGAGACACTTTCTCTGGAAACACCATATATTTT
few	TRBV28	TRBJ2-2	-	CASSPGGGFNTGELFF	TGTGCCAGCAGTCCAGGTGGAGGGTTCAACACCGGGGAGCTGTTTTTT
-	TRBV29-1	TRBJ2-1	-	CSVEDEDLEQFF	TGCAGCGTTGAAGATGAAGACCTAGAGCAGTTCTTC
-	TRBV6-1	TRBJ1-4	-	CASTGQPATNEKLFF	TGTGCCAGCACCGGACAACCGGCAACTAATGAAAAACTGTTTTTT
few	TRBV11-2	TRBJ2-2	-	CASSLGPSYANTGELFF	TGTGCCAGCAGCTTAGGGCCTAGCTACGCGAACACCGGGGAGCTGTTTTTT